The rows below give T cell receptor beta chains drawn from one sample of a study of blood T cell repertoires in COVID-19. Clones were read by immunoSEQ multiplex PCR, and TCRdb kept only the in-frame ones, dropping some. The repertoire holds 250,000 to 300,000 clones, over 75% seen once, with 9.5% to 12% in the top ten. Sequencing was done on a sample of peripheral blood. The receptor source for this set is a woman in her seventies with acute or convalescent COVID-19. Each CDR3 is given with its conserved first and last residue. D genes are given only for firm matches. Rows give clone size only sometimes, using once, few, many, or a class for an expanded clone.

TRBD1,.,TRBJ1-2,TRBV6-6,TGTGCCAGCAGCCCGACAGGGGACTATGGCTACACCTTC,CASSPTGDYGYTF
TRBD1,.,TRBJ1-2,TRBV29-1,TGCAGCGTTGCCGTAGCACCGACAGGGTTAATTGGCTACACCTTC,CSVAVAPTGLIGYTF
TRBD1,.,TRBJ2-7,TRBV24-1,TGTGCCACCAGTGAGGGACAGTACGAGCAGTACTTC,CATSEGQYEQYF
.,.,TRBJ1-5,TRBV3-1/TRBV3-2,TGTGCCAGCAGCCAAGCTGCCAGTAATCAGCCCCAGCATTTT,CASSQAASNQPQHF
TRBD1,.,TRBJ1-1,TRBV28,TGTGCCAGCAGTTTCCGGCAGGGGGCTTTGAACACTGAAGCTTTCTTT,CASSFRQGALNTEAFF
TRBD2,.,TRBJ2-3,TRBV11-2,TGTGCCAGCAGCCGTAGCGGGGGGGCCACAGATACGCAGTATTTT,CASSRSGGATDTQYF
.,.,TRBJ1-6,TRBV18,TGTGCCAGCTCCGATCTGGAGAATTCACCCCTCCACTTT,CASSDLENSPLHF
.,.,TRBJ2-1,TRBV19,TGTGCCAGTACGCTCCCCGGCTCCTACAATGAGCAGTTCTTC,CASTLPGSYNEQFF
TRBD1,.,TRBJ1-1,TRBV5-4,TGTGCCAGCAGCTTGGAAATACGACAGGGAGAAGCTTTCTTT,CASSLEIRQGEAFF
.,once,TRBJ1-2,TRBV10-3,TGTGCCATCACCCGGGACACGGTAAACTATGGCTACACCTTC,CAITRDTVNYGYTF
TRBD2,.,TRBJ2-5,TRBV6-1,TGTGCCAGCAGTGAAGGGCGGGGGGCACTCCAAGAGACCCAGTACTTC,CASSEGRGALQETQYF
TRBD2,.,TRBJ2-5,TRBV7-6,TGTGCCAGCAGCTTAGCGGGGACTAGCGGAGAGACCCAGTACTTC,CASSLAGTSGETQYF
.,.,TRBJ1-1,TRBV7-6,TGTGCCAGCAGCTTAGAACCTGCACAGGGAGAAGCTTTCTTT,CASSLEPAQGEAFF
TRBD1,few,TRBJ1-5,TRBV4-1,TGCGCCAGCAGCCGGGACAGGGTTGATGGACAGCCCCAGCATTTT,CASSRDRVDGQPQHF
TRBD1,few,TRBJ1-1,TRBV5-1,TGCGCCAGCAGCTTGGAGCCGGGACAGGGCCCAAACACTGAAGCTTTCTTT,CASSLEPGQGPNTEAFF
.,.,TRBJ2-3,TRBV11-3,TGTGCCAGCAGCTTAGATGGAGTGGCGGGCAGAAGGCGTCTAACAGATACGCAGTATTTT,CASSLDGVAGRRRLTDTQYF
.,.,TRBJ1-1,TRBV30,TGTGCCTGGAGTAGGGGCGGGGAAGGCACTGAAGCTTTCTTT,CAWSRGGEGTEAFF
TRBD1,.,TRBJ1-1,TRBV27,TGTGCCAGCAGTCCGAGGACAGGAGCTGAAGCTTTCTTT,CASSPRTGAEAFF
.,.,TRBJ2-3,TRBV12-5,TGTGCTAGTGGTCCAAACACAGATACGCAGTATTTT,CASGPNTDTQYF
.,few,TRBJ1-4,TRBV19,TGTGCCAGTAGTAGACGGGCGGGTGAAAAACTGTTTTTT,CASSRRAGEKLFF
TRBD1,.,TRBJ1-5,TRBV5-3,TGTGCCAGAAGACGAGGACAGGGTGACGGAGGGCGCAATCAGCCCCAGCATTTT,CARRRGQGDGGRNQPQHF
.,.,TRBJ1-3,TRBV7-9,TGTGCCAGCAGCCCTCTCACGGTCTCTGGAAACACCATATATTTT,CASSPLTVSGNTIYF
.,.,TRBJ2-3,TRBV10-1,TGCGCCAGCAGACCAAGCGGGCCCAACACAGATACGCAGTATTTT,CASRPSGPNTDTQYF
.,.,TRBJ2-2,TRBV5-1,TGCGCCAGCAGCTTGTTCCCCTCCGCCGGGGAGCTGTTTTTT,CASSLFPSAGELFF
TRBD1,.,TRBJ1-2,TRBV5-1,TGCGCCAGCAGCTTGGTTAGGGGGCCGACTAACTATGGCTACACCTTC,CASSLVRGPTNYGYTF
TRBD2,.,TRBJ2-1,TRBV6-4,TGTGCCAGCAGTGACTCGGCTAGCGGGGGGCACAATGAGCAGTTCTTC,CASSDSASGGHNEQFF
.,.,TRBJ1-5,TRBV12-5,TGTGCTAGTGGTCCAACGGAGGGCGAACAGCCCCAGCATTTT,CASGPTEGEQPQHF
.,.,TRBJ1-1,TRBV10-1,TGCGCCAGCAGGAAGGACTGGAACACTGAAGCTTTCTTT,CASRKDWNTEAFF
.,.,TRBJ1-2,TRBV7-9,TGTGCCAGCAGCTTACTGCAGATAAACTATGGCTACACCTTC,CASSLLQINYGYTF
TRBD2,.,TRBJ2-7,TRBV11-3,TGTGCCAGCAGCTTAGATGCACTAGCGGTCTACGAGCAGTACTTC,CASSLDALAVYEQYF
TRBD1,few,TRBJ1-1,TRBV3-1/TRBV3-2,TGTGCCAGCAGCCTGGGACAGGGCATGAACACTGAAGCTTTCTTT,CASSLGQGMNTEAFF
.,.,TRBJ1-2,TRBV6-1,TGTGCCAGCAGTGTAACAAGGGCAGGGAATGGGTATGGCTACACCTTC,CASSVTRAGNGYGYTF
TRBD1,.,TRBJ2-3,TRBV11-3,TGTGCCAGCAGCCGACGGACAGGCAGCACAGATACGCAGTATTTT,CASSRRTGSTDTQYF